This TCR beta chain is drawn from a study of cytomegalovirus exposure and HLA in healthy donors. The CDR3 totals 15 residues. CDR1 MNHEY and CDR2 SMNVEV come from the germline V gene (reference sequence). V gave up 1 base and J gave up 3 bases, with 12 bases separating them. Findings and limits, study-wide: Accurate prediction of HLA-A and HLA-B alleles (for most subjects) was reportedly achieved from TCR beta sequences. A later analysis, which compared TCR beta chains of equal frequency, found the HLA-associated ones more clonally expanded. There were some V segments, including TRBV6-2 and TRBV6-3, excluded as indistinguishable.

Note on this clone: Its antigen is not known.

Use of 60 Vbeta and 13 Jbeta primers characterized the PCR. The assay was immunoSEQ multiplex PCR, and TCRdb's table has in-frame clones only and misses some. The sample consists of tens of thousands of clones, around 79% of them appearing once. This chain uses TRBV27 with TRBJ1-1, with D tentatively TRBD1 (5 bases). The sequence derives from a woman in her thirties or forties in good health and CMV-seropositive. The sample comprised PBMCs. The CDR3: CASSLYGGGDTEAFF. For the CDR3, the DNA is TGTGCCAGCAGTTTATACGGCGGGGGAGACACTGAAGCTTTCTTT.